This TCR beta chain was sequenced during a study of T cell changes during pregnancy in multiple sclerosis (dated 2019 in TCRdb). In terms of the full investigation: Changes in the T cell repertoire over the course of pregnancy were examined in this study in women with multiple sclerosis.

From cysteine to phenylalanine, the CDR3 is 13 amino acids long. CDR3 DNA is the only sequence kept; it has 39 bases, read in frame from the first base. Deletion took 4 bases off V and 1 base off J, with a span of 7 bases between the germline ends. As encoded in the germline V gene (reference sequence), CDR1 is LNHDA while CDR2 is SQIVND. This clone has more than one count but fewer than ten. It has no known antigen specificity. Base-call qualities are not available, and no considerably larger clone is one nucleotide away. The sample holds other DNA sequences that translate to the same CDR3. Libraries were prepared through the immunoSEQ multiplex PCR assay. TCRdb limited this immuneACCESS table to in-frame rearrangements with V and J called. A share of clones is missing; checked studies link under half to unresolved V genes, and the rest is unexplained. This sample lists about 58,000 clones; roughly nine tenths were detected once. Under 0.6% of the sample is in the top ten clones.

This clonotype was sampled from a female donor in good health, enrolled as a control in a pregnancy study. Material: CD4+ T cells from peripheral blood mononuclear cells, obtained after pregnancy. The rearrangement joined TRBV19 to TRBJ1-1; the D gene remains uncertain. The bases are TGTGCCAGTAGTAGCACAGCGAACACTGAAGCTTTCTTT. It translates as CASSSTANTEAFF.